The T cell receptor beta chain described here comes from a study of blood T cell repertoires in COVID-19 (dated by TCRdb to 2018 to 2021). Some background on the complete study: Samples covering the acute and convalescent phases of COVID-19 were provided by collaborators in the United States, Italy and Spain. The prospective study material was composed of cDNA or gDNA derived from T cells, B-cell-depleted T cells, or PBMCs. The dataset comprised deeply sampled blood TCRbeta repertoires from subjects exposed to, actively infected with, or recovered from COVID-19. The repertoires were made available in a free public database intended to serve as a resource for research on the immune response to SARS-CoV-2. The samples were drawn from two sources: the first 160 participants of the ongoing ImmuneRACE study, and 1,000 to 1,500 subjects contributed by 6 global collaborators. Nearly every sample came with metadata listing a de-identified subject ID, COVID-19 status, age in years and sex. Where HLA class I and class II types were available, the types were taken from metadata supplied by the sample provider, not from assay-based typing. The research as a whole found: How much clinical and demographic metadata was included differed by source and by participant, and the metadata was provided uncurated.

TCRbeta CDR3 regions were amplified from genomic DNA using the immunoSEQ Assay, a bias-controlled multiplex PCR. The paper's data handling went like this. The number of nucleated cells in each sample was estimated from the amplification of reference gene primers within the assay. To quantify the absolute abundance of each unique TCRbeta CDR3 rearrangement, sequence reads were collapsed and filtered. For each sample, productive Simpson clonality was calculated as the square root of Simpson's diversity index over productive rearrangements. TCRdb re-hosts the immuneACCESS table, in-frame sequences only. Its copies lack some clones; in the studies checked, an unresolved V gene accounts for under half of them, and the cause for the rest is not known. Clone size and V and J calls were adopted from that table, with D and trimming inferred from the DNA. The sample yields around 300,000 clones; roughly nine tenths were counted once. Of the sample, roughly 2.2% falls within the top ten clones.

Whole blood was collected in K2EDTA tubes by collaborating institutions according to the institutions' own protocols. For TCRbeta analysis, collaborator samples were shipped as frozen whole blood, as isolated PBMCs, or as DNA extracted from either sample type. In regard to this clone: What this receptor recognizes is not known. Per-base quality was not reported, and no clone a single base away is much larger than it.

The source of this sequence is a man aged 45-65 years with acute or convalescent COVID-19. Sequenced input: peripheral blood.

The CDR3 region: CASSSSGGAGDTQYF. At the DNA level, the sequence is TGTGCCAGCAGCTCTAGCGGGGGGGCCGGAGATACGCAGTATTTT. The chain was built from TRBV5-4 and TRBJ2-3, with 12 bases in between that match TRBD2. V ends up 3 bases short and J 5 bases short, with an unmatched junction base count of 4. From cysteine to phenylalanine, the CDR3 is 15 amino acids long. Of the read, only the CDR3 DNA is kept; its 45 bases are in frame from base 1. The germline V gene (reference sequence) sets CDR1 to SGHNT and CDR2 to YYREEE.